The T cell receptor beta chain described here comes from a study of PD-L1 blockade in urothelial cancer. On the study more broadly: At 3 weeks after treatment start (second dose) and again at 6 weeks, blood was analyzed.

CDR3 length equals 15 residues. The V gene lost 1 base and the J gene lost 4 bases, with 11 bases spanning the gap. CDR1 and CDR2 from the germline V gene are SGHNT and YENEEA. The repertoire was sequenced with immunoSEQ multiplex PCR; TCRdb's copy has only in-frame clones and lacks some. The table records over 50,000 clones, just over 85% of them present only once. The clonotype originates from a man in his fifties or sixties with urothelial cancer. The J gene is TRBJ2-1, the V gene TRBV11-3; a possible D gene is TRBD2 (6 bases). The sample here was PBMCs, taken around atezolizumab (anti-PD-L1) treatment. Here the CDR3 DNA reads TGTGCCAGCAGCTTAGCGGGAGACGGTTACAATGAGCAGTTCTTC. As protein: CASSLAGDGYNEQFF.